Shown below are 29 T cell receptor beta chains from a single sample sequenced in a study of blood T cell repertoires in COVID-19. Repertoires were generated with immunoSEQ multiplex PCR, while TCRdb's copy carries only in-frame clones and drops some. Of 140,000 to 150,000 clones in the sample, more than 75% were seen once. The source material was peripheral blood. These receptors all stem from a man in his sixties with acute or convalescent COVID-19.

J is TRBJ2-7 and V is TRBV2, with a tentative D call TRBD1 (6 bases). Germline V gene data show CDR1 as SNHLY and CDR2 as FYNNEI. This CDR3 spans 13 amino acids. V lost 8 bases and J 7 bases, leaving 18 bases between the germline ends. The CDR3: CASAGVQPSEQYF. CDR3 coding DNA: TGTGCCAGCGCAGGGGTTCAACCTAGTGAGCAGTACTTC.

The chain couples TRBV6-6 to TRBJ2-7, with D possibly being TRBD2 (5 bases). The CDR3 consists of 14 residues. Trimming removed 0 bases from V and 4 bases from J, with 10 bases in between. Germline lookup yields CDR1 MNHNY and CDR2 SVGAGI (reference sequence). For the CDR3, the DNA is TGTGCCAGCAGTTACTCGGTTGCGGGTTACGAGCAGTACTTC. It codes for CASSYSVAGYEQYF.

The chain links TRBV10-3 to TRBJ1-1, with D hard to call. Trimming cost V 6 bases and J 1 base, with 9 bases left between them. Germline values: CDR1 ENHRY, CDR2 SYGVKD. The CDR3 sequence is 13 residues long. DNA of the CDR3: TGTGCCATCAGCACAACGGGGAACACTGAAGCTTTCTTT. Its protein product is CAISTTGNTEAFF.

Written as DNA, the CDR3 is TGTGCCAGCAACTGGGACAGGGCGAACACCGGGGAGCTGTTTTTT. Its translation: CASNWDRANTGELFF. V and J are TRBV6-5 and TRBJ2-2; TRBD1 agrees at 9 bases. Germline loops: CDR1 MNHEY, CDR2 SVGAGI. The trim removed 7 bases at V and 0 bases at J, leaving 3 bases unmatched. The CDR3 is 15 residues long.

The chain joins TRBV3-1 (or the pseudogene TRBV3-2) to TRBJ1-1; no clear D gene. CDR1 is LGHDT, CDR2 YNNKEL, per germline (reference sequence). Trimming pared 1 base from V and 8 bases from J, leaving 8 bases between. This CDR3 is 12 amino acids long. For the CDR3, the DNA is TGTGCCAGCAGCCAAGTTGGAGGGGAAGCTTTCTTT. It translates to CASSQVGGEAFF.

The chain combines TRBV2 with TRBJ1-4; D is uncertain. Trimming shortened V by 7 bases and J by 4 bases, and 16 bases separated the two germline ends. This CDR3 is 15 amino acids long. The V gene's germline CDR1 is SNHLY and CDR2 FYNNEI. CDR3 amino acids: CASNGNGLVNEKLFF. The CDR3 nucleotides are TGTGCCAGCAACGGGAACGGTCTTGTTAATGAAAAACTGTTTTTT.

The chain couples TRBV29-1 to TRBJ2-7; 11 bases are shared with TRBD1. Germline assignment: CDR1 SQVTM and CDR2 ANQGSEA. This CDR3 has 14 residues. With 7 bases clipped from V and 5 bases from J, the junction kept 10 bases outside the gene matches. The CDR3 bases are TGCAGCGCCTGGACAGGGGGCATCGTGGACGAGCAGTACTTC. Its translation is CSAWTGGIVDEQYF.

This clone showed up just a few times. V is TRBV9 and J is TRBJ2-7; the match to TRBD2 covers 8 bases. Per germline, CDR1 SGDLS and CDR2 YYNGEE. V shed 0 bases and J 5 bases; nucleotides not matched to a gene: 7. CDR3 length: 15 amino acids. CDR3 nucleotides: TGTGCCAGCAGCGTAGAAGCGGGAGTTTTGGACGAGCAGTACTTC. This encodes CASSVEAGVLDEQYF.

The rearrangement uses TRBV4-1 and TRBJ1-1, with a tentative D call TRBD1 (5 bases). In germline, CDR1 is MGHRA, CDR2 YSYEKL. Trimming removed 1 base from V and 14 bases from J, with 14 bases in between. There are 12 residues in the CDR3. The CDR3 DNA follows: TGCGCCAGCAGCCAAGGACAGACCGTAGCCTTCTTT. This translates into CASSQGQTVAFF.

J is TRBJ2-5 and V is TRBV30; 8 nucleotides agree with TRBD1. V gave up 1 base and J gave up 7 bases; unmatched junction bases: 11. In germline, CDR1 is GTSNPN, CDR2 SVGIG (reference sequence). The CDR3 covers 15 residues. The CDR3 region is CAWSAGQGPPGTQYF. Written as DNA, the CDR3 is TGTGCCTGGAGTGCCGGACAGGGCCCGCCCGGGACCCAGTACTTC.

The V gene is TRBV2, the J gene TRBJ1-1, with 7 bases fitting TRBD1. Germline assignment: CDR1 SNHLY and CDR2 FYNNEI. V gave up 8 bases and J gave up 0 bases; unmatched junction bases: 3. This CDR3 region has 13 residues. CDR3 nucleotides: TGTGCCAGCGGGGGACAGATGAACACTGAAGCTTTCTTT. Translated, it gives CASGGQMNTEAFF.

V gene TRBV27 combines with J gene TRBJ1-1, with 7 bases that match TRBD1. Per the germline V gene, CDR1 is MNHEY and CDR2 is SMNVEV (reference sequence). This CDR3 comprises 14 residues. Trimming cost V 5 bases and J 6 bases; bases outside gene matches: 9. The CDR3: CASSVPGQPPEAFF. The CDR3 DNA sequence: TGTGCCAGCAGTGTTCCGGGACAGCCCCCTGAAGCTTTCTTT.

The rearrangement joins TRBV29-1 to TRBJ1-2, with D uncertain. CDR3 length: 12 amino acids. The germline V gene encodes CDR1 SQVTM and CDR2 ANQGSEA. Trimming stripped 1 base from V and 7 bases from J, with 10 bases between. Here the CDR3 DNA reads TGCAGCGTTGAAGTCGGGATACTTGGCTACACCTTC. Translation gives CSVEVGILGYTF.

The chain links TRBV27 to TRBJ2-1; D is unresolved. The CDR3 is 11 amino acids. Germline values: CDR1 MNHEY, CDR2 SMNVEV (reference sequence). The ends were cut back, 3 bases at V and 10 bases at J, with 7 bases in the middle. CDR3 bases: TGTGCCAGCAGTTTCGGAGCCGAGCAGTTCTTC. It yields the protein CASSFGAEQFF.

The chain recombines TRBV2 with TRBJ2-5, with D perhaps matching TRBD2 (5 bases). Germline CDR1 and CDR2: SNHLY and FYNNEI. This CDR3 is built from 12 residues. V was pared by 3 bases and J by 5 bases, with 7 bases between. The CDR3 here is CASSDSGETQYF. CDR3 coding DNA: TGTGCCAGCAGTGATTCGGGGGAGACCCAGTACTTC.

This rearrangement joins TRBV2 to TRBJ2-1; D ambiguous. Germline V gives CDR1 SNHLY, CDR2 FYNNEI. This CDR3 is 16 amino acids long. V was cut by 3 bases and J by 4 bases, with 16 bases left in between. The CDR3 DNA reads TGTGCCAGCAGTGATTTGCGGAGATCTTCATACAATGAGCAGTTCTTC. It codes for CASSDLRRSSYNEQFF. The whole variable domain, remainder taken from reference TRBV2 and TRBJ2-1, is EPEVTQTPSHQVTQMGQEVILRCVPISNHLYFYWYRQILGQKVEFLVSFYNNEISEKSEIFDDQFSVERPDGSNFTLKIRSTKLEDSAMYFCASSDLRRSSYNEQFFGPGTRLTVL.

The chain recombines TRBV5-4 with TRBJ2-7; D may be TRBD2 (8 bases). Trimming removed 4 bases from V and 5 bases from J, with 19 bases in between. CDR1 and CDR2 from the germline V gene are SGHNT and YYREEE (reference sequence). This CDR3 region has 15 residues. CDR3 loop: CASSAGREGAHEQYF. The CDR3 bases are TGTGCCAGCAGCGCGGGACGGGAGGGGGCCCACGAGCAGTACTTC.

This clone showed up just once. The V call is TRBV28, the J call TRBJ2-5, with 9 nucleotides matching TRBD1. Germline lookup yields CDR1 MDHEN and CDR2 SYDVKM. This CDR3 region has 15 residues. With 6 bases clipped from V and 4 bases from J, the junction kept 9 bases outside the gene matches. The CDR3 spells CASSPWTGDGETQYF. The DNA for the CDR3 is TGTGCCAGCAGCCCGTGGACAGGGGATGGAGAGACCCAGTACTTC.

The chain has TRBV6-1 and TRBJ2-7, with TRBD1 as a possible D gene (5 bases). V was shortened by 11 bases and J by 6 bases, with 17 bases between the two germline ends. CDR3 length: 12 amino acids. Germline assignment: CDR1 MNHNS and CDR2 SASEGT. The DNA of the CDR3 is TGTGCCCACCAAGGGGCGTCACGCGAGCAGTACTTC. It encodes CAHQGASREQYF.

The V gene is TRBV5-1, the J gene TRBJ2-5; D not resolved. The CDR3 extends over 13 amino acids. Deletions cut 0 bases from V and 6 bases from J, with 9 bases between. The V gene's germline CDR1 is SGHRS and CDR2 YFSETQ. The CDR3 DNA sequence: TGCGCCAGCAGCTTGGAAGCCCCTCAGACCCAGTACTTC. It yields the protein CASSLEAPQTQYF.

This clone was picked up a small number of times. The chain uses TRBV5-1 and TRBJ1-5; 12 nucleotides match TRBD1. CDR1 and CDR2 (germline): SGHRS, YFSETQ. The CDR3 has 14 residues. V lost 3 bases, J lost 7 bases, and 2 bases stayed unmatched. CDR3 region: CASSSGTGGQPQHF. In DNA, the CDR3 is TGCGCCAGCAGCTCGGGGACAGGGGGCCAGCCCCAGCATTTT.

The chain has TRBV12-3 or TRBV12-4 and TRBJ2-7; no definite D call. Trimming pared 6 bases from V and 4 bases from J, leaving 10 bases between. CDR3 length: 12 residues. CDR3 residues: CASSPTDYEQYF. In DNA form, the CDR3 reads TGTGCCAGCAGCCCTACAGATTACGAGCAGTACTTC.

The chain recombines TRBV24-1 with TRBJ2-3; 11 nucleotides align to TRBD2. Looked up from germline, CDR1 is KGHDR and CDR2 is SFDVKD. The J segment lost 7 bases and the V segment lost 3 bases, leaving 8 bases of the junction unmatched. This CDR3 region has 16 residues. CDR3 region: CATSDGTSGKGHTQYF. In DNA, the CDR3 is TGTGCCACCAGTGATGGGACTAGCGGAAAGGGTCATACGCAGTATTTT.

The chain employs TRBV28 and TRBJ2-3, with TRBD1 identical over 9 bases. V was pared by 7 bases and J by 3 bases, with 5 bases of the junction left unmatched. This CDR3 is 14 amino acids long. The germline V gene has CDR1 MDHEN and CDR2 SYDVKM. The DNA for the CDR3 is TGTGCCAGCACCCCGACAGGGGGAACAGATACGCAGTATTTT. Amino acids: CASTPTGGTDTQYF.

In this sample, this clone turned up a few times. The DNA for the CDR3 is TGTGCCACGGAAGGGGACAGGCGCGAAAGGGGCGAGCAGTACTTC. Its protein product is CATEGDRRERGEQYF. The chain combines TRBV10-3 with TRBJ2-7, with 8 bases fitting TRBD1. This CDR3 comprises 15 residues. V shed 10 bases, J shed 6 bases, and the junction held 17 bases outside the gene matches. Germline V CDR1 and CDR2: ENHRY, SYGVKD.

V gene TRBV11-3 combines with J gene TRBJ2-3, with 11 nucleotides matching TRBD2. Germline values: CDR1 SGHNT, CDR2 YENEEA. The CDR3 has 16 amino acids. J was trimmed by 0 bases and V by 6 bases; bases with no gene match: 5. CDR3 in amino acids: CASSRGLAGSTDTQYF. The CDR3 nucleotides read TGTGCCAGCAGTCGAGGACTAGCGGGTAGCACAGATACGCAGTATTTT.

The chain links TRBV5-6 to TRBJ1-2; TRBD1 might be the D (6 bases). Looked up from germline, CDR1 is SGHDT and CDR2 is YYEEEE. The CDR3 runs 14 residues. The germline V and J ends were trimmed by 0 bases and 7 bases, with 13 bases remaining between them. CDR3 residues: CASSLGTERGGYTF. The CDR3 DNA is TGTGCCAGCAGCTTGGGGACAGAAAGAGGTGGCTACACCTTC.

The chain recombines TRBV30 with TRBJ1-2; the D gene is possibly TRBD1 (6 bases). Trimming stripped 0 bases from V and 5 bases from J, with 10 bases between. CDR1 and CDR2 (germline): GTSNPN, SVGIG (reference sequence). This CDR3 contains 13 residues. The CDR3, as DNA: TGTGCCTGGAGTGTACAGGGTTGGTATGGCTACACCTTC. Translated: CAWSVQGWYGYTF.

The chain links TRBV11-2 to TRBJ2-7, with 14 bases lining up with TRBD2. CDR1 SGHAT and CDR2 FQNNGV come from the germline V gene. With 5 bases clipped from V and 6 bases from J, the junction kept 3 bases outside the gene matches. This CDR3 contains 14 residues. The CDR3 region is CASSRGLAGGEQYF. The DNA for the CDR3 is TGTGCCAGCAGCCGCGGACTAGCGGGAGGCGAGCAGTACTTC.